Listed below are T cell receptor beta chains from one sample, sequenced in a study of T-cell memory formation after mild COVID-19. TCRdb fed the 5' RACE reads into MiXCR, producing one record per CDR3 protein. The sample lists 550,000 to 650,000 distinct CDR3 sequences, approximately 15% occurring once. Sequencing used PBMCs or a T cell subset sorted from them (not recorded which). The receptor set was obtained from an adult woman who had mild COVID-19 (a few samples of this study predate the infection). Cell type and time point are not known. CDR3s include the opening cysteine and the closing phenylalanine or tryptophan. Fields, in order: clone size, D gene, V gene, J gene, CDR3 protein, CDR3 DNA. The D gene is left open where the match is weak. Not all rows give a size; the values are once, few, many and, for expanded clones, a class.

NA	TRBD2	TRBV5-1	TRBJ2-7	CASSLTSAASYEQYF	TGCGCCAGCAGCTTAACTAGCGCGGCCTCCTACGAGCAGTACTTC
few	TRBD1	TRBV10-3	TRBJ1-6	CAISPGAGGQSPLHF	TGTGCCATCAGTCCGGGGGCAGGGGGCCAATCACCCCTCCACTTT
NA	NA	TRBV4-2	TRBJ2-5	CASGRSGPGEETQYF	TGTGCCAGCGGAAGAAGCGGGCCCGGGGAAGAGACCCAGTACTTC
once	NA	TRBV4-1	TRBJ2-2	CASSQPGHYTGELFF	TGCGCCAGCAGCCAACCAGGCCATTACACCGGGGAGCTGTTTTTT
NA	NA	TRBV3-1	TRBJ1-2	CASSQGNWGPYGYTF	TGTGCCAGCAGCCAAGGGAATTGGGGTCCCTATGGCTACACCTTC
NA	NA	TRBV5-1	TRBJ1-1	CASSLQDGNTEAFF	TGCGCCAGCAGCTTACAGGACGGGAACACTGAAGCTTTCTTT
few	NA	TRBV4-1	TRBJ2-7	CASSQETGSSYEQYF	TGCGCCAGCAGCCAAGAAACGGGTAGCTCCTACGAGCAGTACTTC
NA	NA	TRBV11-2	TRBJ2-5	CASSLSPGVSYQETQYF	TGTGCCAGCAGCCTAAGTCCGGGGGTCAGCTACCAAGAGACCCAGTACTTC
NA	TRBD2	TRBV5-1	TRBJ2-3	CASSTRDYHSTDTQYF	TGCGCCAGCAGCACCCGGGACTATCATAGCACAGATACGCAGTATTTT
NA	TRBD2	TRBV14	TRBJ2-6	CASSQFRGAGANVLTF	TGTGCCAGCAGCCAGTTCCGGGGGGCTGGGGCCAACGTCCTGACTTTC
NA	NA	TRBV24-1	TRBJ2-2	CATSDVPRSDANTGELFF	TGTGCCACCAGTGATGTCCCCCGATCCGACGCGAACACCGGGGAGCTGTTTTTT
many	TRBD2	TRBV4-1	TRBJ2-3	CASSQGTSGPDTQYF	TGCGCCAGCAGCCAAGGGACTAGCGGACCAGATACGCAGTATTTT
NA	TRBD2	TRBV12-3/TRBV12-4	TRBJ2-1	CASSLSSGSNEQFF	TGTGCCAGCAGTTTATCTAGCGGGAGTAATGAGCAGTTCTTC
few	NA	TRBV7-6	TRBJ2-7	CASSPESGYEQYF	TGTGCCAGCAGCCCGGAATCAGGCTACGAGCAGTACTTC
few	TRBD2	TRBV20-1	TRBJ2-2	CSAQLAGLNTGELFF	TGCAGTGCTCAACTAGCGGGATTAAACACCGGGGAGCTGTTTTTT
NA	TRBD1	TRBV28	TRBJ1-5	CASQDRGHQPQHF	TGTGCCAGCCAAGACAGGGGGCATCAGCCCCAGCATTTT
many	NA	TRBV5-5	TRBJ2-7	CASSLAANTEQYF	TGTGCCAGCAGCTTGGCGGCCAATACCGAGCAGTACTTC
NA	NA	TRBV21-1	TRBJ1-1	CASSKIPPGRQGMNTEAFF	TGTGCCAGCAGCAAAATCCCCCCCGGGCGACAGGGAATGAACACTGAAGCTTTCTTT
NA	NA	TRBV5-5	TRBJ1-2	CASSLPSGPYGYTF	TGTGCCAGCAGCCTACCGTCTGGACCCTATGGCTACACCTTC
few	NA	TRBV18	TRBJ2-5	CASSPMEETQYF	TGTGCCAGCTCACCAATGGAAGAGACCCAGTACTTC
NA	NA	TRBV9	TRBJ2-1	CASSAGMVIGGEQFF	TGTGCCAGCAGCGCTGGAATGGTTATCGGGGGCGAGCAGTTCTTC
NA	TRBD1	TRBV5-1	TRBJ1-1	CASSPDGGQVNTEAFF	TGCGCCAGCAGCCCCGATGGCGGACAGGTGAACACTGAAGCTTTCTTT
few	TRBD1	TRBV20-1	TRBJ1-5	CSARLQGRNQPQHF	TGCAGTGCTAGACTACAGGGGAGGAATCAGCCCCAGCATTTT
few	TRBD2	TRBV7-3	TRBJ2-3	CASSPERLAGSWTQYF	TGTGCCAGCAGCCCAGAACGGCTAGCGGGGTCGTGGACGCAGTATTTT
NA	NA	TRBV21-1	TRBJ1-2	CASSKERRQGPGLDYGYTF	TGTGCCAGCAGCAAAGAACGAAGACAGGGGCCCGGGCTCGACTATGGCTACACCTTC
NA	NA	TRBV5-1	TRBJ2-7	CASSLGAVAGKGYEQYF	TGCGCCAGCAGCTTGGGCGCGGTTGCGGGGAAGGGCTACGAGCAGTACTTC
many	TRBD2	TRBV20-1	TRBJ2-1	CSAHSHGTSSSGKYNEQFF	TGCAGTGCCCACAGCCACGGGACATCTTCTAGCGGGAAGTACAATGAGCAGTTCTTC
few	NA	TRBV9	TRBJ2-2	CASRGAQGSGGELFF	TGTGCCAGCAGAGGAGCCCAGGGAAGTGGCGGGGAGCTGTTTTTT
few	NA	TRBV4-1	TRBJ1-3	CASSQVRAGNTIYF	TGCGCCAGCAGCCAAGTCAGGGCTGGAAACACCATATATTTT
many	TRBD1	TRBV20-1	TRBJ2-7	CSARQGSSYEQYF	TGCAGTGCTCGACAGGGGTCCTCCTACGAGCAGTACTTC
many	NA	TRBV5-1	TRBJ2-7	CASSEGTAYEQYF	TGCGCCAGCAGCGAGGGGACGGCCTACGAGCAGTACTTC
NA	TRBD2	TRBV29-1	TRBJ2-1	CSVRPSGTYNEQFF	TGCAGCGTACGTCCTAGCGGCACTTACAATGAGCAGTTCTTC
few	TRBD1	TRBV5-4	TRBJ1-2	CASRAGQGARGYTF	TGTGCCAGCAGGGCCGGACAGGGGGCGCGAGGCTACACCTTC
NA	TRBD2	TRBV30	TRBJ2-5	CAWKLPGLAGGRGFETQYF	TGTGCCTGGAAACTACCGGGACTAGCGGGAGGTCGTGGATTCGAGACCCAGTACTTC
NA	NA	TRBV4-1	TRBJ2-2	CASSLGQTLMTGELFF	TGCGCCAGCAGCCTGGGGCAGACCCTAATGACCGGGGAGCTGTTTTTT
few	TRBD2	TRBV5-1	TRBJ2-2	CASSLGLAGVPGELFF	TGCGCCAGCAGCTTGGGACTAGCGGGAGTCCCCGGGGAGCTGTTTTTT
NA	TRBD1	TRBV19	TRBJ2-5	CASSEGTGGETQYF	TGTGCCAGTAGTGAGGGGACAGGGGGAGAGACCCAGTACTTC
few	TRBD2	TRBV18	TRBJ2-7	CASSPSKNSGSSEQYF	TGTGCCAGCTCACCATCGAAAAATAGCGGGAGCAGCGAGCAGTACTTC
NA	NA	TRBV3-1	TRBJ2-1	CASSQLALGGRGAFF	TGTGCCAGCAGCCAACTTGCTCTGGGGGGACGTGGAGCGTTCTTC
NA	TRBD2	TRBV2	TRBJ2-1	CASNGGGLAGSYNEQFF	TGTGCCAGCAATGGGGGGGGACTAGCGGGATCTTACAATGAGCAGTTCTTC
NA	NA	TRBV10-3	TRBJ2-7	CATGARASSYEQYF	TGTGCCACCGGGGCCAGGGCGTCCTCCTACGAGCAGTACTTC
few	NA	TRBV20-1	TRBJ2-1	CSARGQGHEQFF	TGCAGTGCTAGAGGCCAGGGTCATGAGCAGTTCTTC
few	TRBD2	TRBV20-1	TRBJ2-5	CSASGGRETQYF	TGCAGTGCTAGTGGCGGGAGAGAGACCCAGTACTTC
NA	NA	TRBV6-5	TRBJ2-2	CASSRLYSNTGELFF	TGTGCCAGCTCCCGACTGTACTCGAACACCGGGGAGCTGTTTTTT
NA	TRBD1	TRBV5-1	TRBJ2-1	CASSLATGDEQFF	TGCGCCAGCAGCTTGGCCACAGGGGATGAGCAGTTCTTC
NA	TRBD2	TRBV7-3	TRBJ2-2	CASSIPLAGTGELFF	TGTGCCAGCAGCATACCACTAGCGGGCACCGGGGAGCTGTTTTTT
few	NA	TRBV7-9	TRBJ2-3	CASSNRSTGSLRRTDTQYF	TGTGCCAGCAGCAACCGGAGTACAGGGAGTTTGAGGAGGACAGATACGCAGTATTTT
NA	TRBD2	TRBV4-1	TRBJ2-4	CASSQDRGTSGRGAKYF	TGCGCCAGCAGCCAAGATCGAGGGACTAGCGGGAGGGGAGCGAAGTACTTC
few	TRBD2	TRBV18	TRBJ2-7	CASSGGSGPYEQYF	TGTGCCAGCTCGGGCGGGAGCGGACCGTACGAGCAGTACTTC
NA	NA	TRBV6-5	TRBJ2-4	CASSPKSSYKNIQYF	TGTGCCAGCAGCCCAAAGAGTTCCTACAAAAACATTCAGTACTTC
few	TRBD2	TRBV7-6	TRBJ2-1	CASSVTSTGGNEQFF	TGTGCCAGCAGCGTGACTAGCACGGGGGGCAATGAGCAGTTCTTC
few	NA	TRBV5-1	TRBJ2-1	CASSSWTDNEQFF	TGCGCCAGCAGCTCCTGGACAGACAATGAGCAGTTCTTC
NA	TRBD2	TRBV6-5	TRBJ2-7	CASSYYSYPSGSSHEQYF	TGTGCCAGCAGTTACTACTCATATCCTAGCGGGAGCTCCCACGAGCAGTACTTC
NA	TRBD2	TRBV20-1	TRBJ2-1	CSARDGLAGVNEQFF	TGCAGTGCTAGAGATGGGCTAGCGGGAGTAAATGAGCAGTTCTTC
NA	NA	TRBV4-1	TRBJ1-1	CASSPAGPNTEAFF	TGCGCCAGCAGCCCTGCGGGCCCGAACACTGAAGCTTTCTTT